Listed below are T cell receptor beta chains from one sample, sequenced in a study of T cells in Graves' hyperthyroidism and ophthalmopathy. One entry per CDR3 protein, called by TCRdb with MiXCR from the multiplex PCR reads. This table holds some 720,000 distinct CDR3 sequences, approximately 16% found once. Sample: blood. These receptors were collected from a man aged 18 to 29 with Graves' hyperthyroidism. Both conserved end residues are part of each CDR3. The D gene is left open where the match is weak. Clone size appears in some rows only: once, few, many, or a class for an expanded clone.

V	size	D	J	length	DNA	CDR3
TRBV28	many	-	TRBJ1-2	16	TGTGCCAGCAGTTTACTTGCTAGTGGGTCAGACTATGGCTACACCTTC	CASSLLASGSDYGYTF
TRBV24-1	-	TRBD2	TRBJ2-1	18	TGTGCCACCAGTGGGGCGGGAGGGCCCCTGAGCTCCTACAATGAGCAGTTCTTC	CATSGAGGPLSSYNEQFF
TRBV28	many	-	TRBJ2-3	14	TGTGCCAGCCAAACAGGGAAATGGGCAGATACGCAGTATTTT	CASQTGKWADTQYF
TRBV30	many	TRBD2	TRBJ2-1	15	TGTGCCTGGTCTGATGGGTACGGCGGGAGCTCTGAGCAGTTCTTC	CAWSDGYGGSSEQFF
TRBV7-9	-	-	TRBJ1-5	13	TGTGCCAGCAGCTCTAATGACAATCAGCCCCAGCATTTT	CASSSNDNQPQHF
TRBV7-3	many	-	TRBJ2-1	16	TGTGCCAGCAGCCCCCCGGGGAGAGGCTCCTACAATGAGCAGTTCTTC	CASSPPGRGSYNEQFF
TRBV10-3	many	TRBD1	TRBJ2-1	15	TGTGCCATCAGAGGGACAGGTAAATCCTACAATGAGCAGTTCTTC	CAIRGTGKSYNEQFF
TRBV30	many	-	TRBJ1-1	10	TGTGCCTTGGCAGGTACTGAAGCTTTCTTT	CALAGTEAFF
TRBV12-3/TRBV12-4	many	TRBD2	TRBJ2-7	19	TGTGCCAGCAGTCCGCGGCCCGGACTAGCGGGAGTGGATAGAGGTGAGCAGTACTTC	CASSPRPGLAGVDRGEQYF
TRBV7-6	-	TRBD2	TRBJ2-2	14	TGTGCCAGCAGCATACTAGCGGGAGGTGACGAGCTGTTTTTT	CASSILAGGDELFF
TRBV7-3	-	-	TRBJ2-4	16	TGTGCCAGCAGGCCGTTAGCGCAACTAGCCAAAAACATTCAGTACTTC	CASRPLAQLAKNIQYF
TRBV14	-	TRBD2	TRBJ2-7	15	TGTGCCAGCAGCCGACTGACTAGCGGGAGCTTCGAGCAGTACTTC	CASSRLTSGSFEQYF
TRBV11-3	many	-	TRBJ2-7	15	TGTGCCAGCAGCACCATGGACCCTCTGTTGGGCGAGCAGTACTTC	CASSTMDPLLGEQYF
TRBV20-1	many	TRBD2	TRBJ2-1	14	TGCAGTGCAAAGGGGGAGCGGGGGACCAATGAGCAGTTCTTC	CSAKGERGTNEQFF
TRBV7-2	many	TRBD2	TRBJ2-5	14	TGTGCCAGCAGTATAGGGCCTAGCGGGGAGACCCAGTACTTC	CASSIGPSGETQYF
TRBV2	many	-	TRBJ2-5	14	TGTGCCAGCATCGAACCAACAGGGAAAGAGACCCAGTACTTC	CASIEPTGKETQYF
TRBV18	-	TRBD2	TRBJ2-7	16	TGTGCCAGCTCAACCTCACTAGCGGGAGACGAGTACGAGCAGTACTTC	CASSTSLAGDEYEQYF
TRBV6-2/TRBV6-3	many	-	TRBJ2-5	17	TGTGCCAGCAGTTACTCCACGACTACTGGAGAGAGGGAGACCCAGTACTTC	CASSYSTTTGERETQYF
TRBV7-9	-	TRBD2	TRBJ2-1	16	TGTGCCAGCCTAAGTCTGGCGGGAGGGCTAGATAATGAGCAGTTCTTC	CASLSLAGGLDNEQFF
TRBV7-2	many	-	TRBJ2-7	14	TGTGCCAGCAGCCGATATAGGGGGAAATACGAGCAGTACTTC	CASSRYRGKYEQYF
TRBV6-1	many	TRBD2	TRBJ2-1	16	TGTGCCAGCAGTGGGGTGGGACTAGCGGGCCGCAATGAGCAGTTCTTC	CASSGVGLAGRNEQFF
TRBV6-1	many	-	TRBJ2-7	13	TGTGCCAGCGAAGGTAGCGGAAACTACGAGCAGTACTTC	CASEGSGNYEQYF
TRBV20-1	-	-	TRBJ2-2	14	TGCAGTGCTAGAGATTTAAGGAACACCGGGGAGCTGTTTTTT	CSARDLRNTGELFF
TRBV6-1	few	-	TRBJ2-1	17	TGTGCCAGCAGTGAAGGAGCAGGCCCTCTAATCTACAATGAGCAGTTCTTC	CASSEGAGPLIYNEQFF
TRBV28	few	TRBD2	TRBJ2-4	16	TGTGCCAGCAGTTTAGCGGGAGGGACAGCCAAAAACATTCAGTACTTC	CASSLAGGTAKNIQYF
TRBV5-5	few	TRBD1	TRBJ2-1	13	TGTGCCAGCAGCTTCGGGCAGGGGGATGAGCAGTTCTTC	CASSFGQGDEQFF
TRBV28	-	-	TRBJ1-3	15	TGTGCCAGCAGACCCGACATTGTCTCTGGAAACACCATATATTTT	CASRPDIVSGNTIYF
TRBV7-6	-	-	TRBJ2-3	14	TGTGCCAGCAGCTTAAAGGGGGGGGGAGATACGCAGTATTTT	CASSLKGGGDTQYF
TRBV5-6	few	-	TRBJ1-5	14	TGTGCCAGCAGCTTGCACGGTGCTAATCAGCCCCAGCATTTT	CASSLHGANQPQHF
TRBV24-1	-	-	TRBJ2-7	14	TGTGCCACCAGTGCAGTAAGAGGGAGCGACGAGCAGTACTTC	CATSAVRGSDEQYF
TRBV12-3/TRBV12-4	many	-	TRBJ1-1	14	TGTGCCAGCAGTTTAAGGGCAGGGCGCACTGAAGCTTTCTTT	CASSLRAGRTEAFF
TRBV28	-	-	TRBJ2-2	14	TGTGCCAGCAGTTCCCGGACATGGGTCGGGGAGCTGTTTTTT	CASSSRTWVGELFF
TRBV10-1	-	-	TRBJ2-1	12	TGCGCCAGCAGTGATCAGGGCGGTGAGCAGTTCTTC	CASSDQGGEQFF